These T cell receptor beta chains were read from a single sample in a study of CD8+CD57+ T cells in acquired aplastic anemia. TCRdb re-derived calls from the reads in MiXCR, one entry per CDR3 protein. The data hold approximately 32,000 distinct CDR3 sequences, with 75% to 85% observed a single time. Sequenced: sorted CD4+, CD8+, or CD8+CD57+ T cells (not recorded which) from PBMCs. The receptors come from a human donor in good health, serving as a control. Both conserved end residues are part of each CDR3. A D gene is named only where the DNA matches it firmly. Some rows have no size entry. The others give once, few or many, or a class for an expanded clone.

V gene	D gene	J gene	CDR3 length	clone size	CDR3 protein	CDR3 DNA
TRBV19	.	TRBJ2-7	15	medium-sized	CASSMGVGVSYEQYF	TGTGCCAGTAGTATGGGGGTAGGGGTCTCCTACGAGCAGTACTTC
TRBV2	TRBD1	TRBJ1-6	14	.	CASSIGQGATPLHF	TGTGCCAGCAGTATCGGACAGGGGGCTACACCCCTCCACTTT
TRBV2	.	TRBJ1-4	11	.	CASTGREKLFF	TGTGCCAGCACTGGCCGTGAAAAACTGTTTTTT
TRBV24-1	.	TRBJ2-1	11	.	CATSGNNEQFF	TGTGCCACCAGTGGGAACAATGAGCAGTTCTTC
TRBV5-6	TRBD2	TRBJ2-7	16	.	CASSQATGTSHYEQYF	TGTGCCAGCAGCCAGGCCACTGGGACTAGCCACTACGAGCAGTACTTC
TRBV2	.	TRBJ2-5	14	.	CASSEAGGLETQYF	TGTGCCAGCAGTGAAGCAGGGGGGTTAGAGACCCAGTACTTC
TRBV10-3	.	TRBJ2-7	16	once	CAISESDTRDPYEQYF	TGTGCCATCAGTGAGAGTGATACCCGGGATCCTTACGAGCAGTACTTC
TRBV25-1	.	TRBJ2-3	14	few	CASSAGHNTDTQYF	TGTGCCAGCAGTGCCGGACACAACACAGATACGCAGTATTTT
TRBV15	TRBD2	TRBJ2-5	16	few	CATSRSASGYQETQYF	TGTGCCACCAGCAGATCTGCTAGCGGGTACCAAGAGACCCAGTACTTC
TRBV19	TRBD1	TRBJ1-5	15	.	CASSMARGRNQPQHF	TGTGCCAGTAGTATGGCCAGGGGGCGTAATCAGCCCCAGCATTTT
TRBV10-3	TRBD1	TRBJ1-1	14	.	CAISTDRENTEAFF	TGTGCCATCAGTACTGACAGGGAGAACACTGAAGCTTTCTTT
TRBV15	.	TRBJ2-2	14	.	CATSRVSNTGELFF	TGTGCCACCAGCAGAGTCAGTAACACCGGGGAGCTGTTTTTT
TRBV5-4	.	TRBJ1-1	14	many	CASSFQQGGTEAFF	TGTGCCAGCAGCTTTCAACAGGGCGGCACTGAAGCTTTCTTT
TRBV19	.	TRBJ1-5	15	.	CASSIEGVRPQPQHF	TGTGCCAGTAGTATAGAGGGGGTACGGCCTCAGCCCCAGCATTTT
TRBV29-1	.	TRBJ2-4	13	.	CSVEGRAENIQYF	TGCAGCGTTGAAGGGCGGGCGGAAAACATTCAGTACTTC
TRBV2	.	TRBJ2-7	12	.	CASSEPVGEQYF	TGTGCCAGCAGTGAGCCTGTCGGCGAGCAGTACTTC
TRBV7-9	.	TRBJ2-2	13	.	CASTRGNTGELFF	TGTGCCAGCACCCGGGGGAACACCGGGGAGCTGTTTTTT
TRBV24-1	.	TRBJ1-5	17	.	CATSDSCPLNSNQPQHF	TGTGCCACCAGTGACTCCTGTCCTCTTAATAGCAATCAGCCCCAGCATTTT
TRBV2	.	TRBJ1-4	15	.	CASSEAWTRGEKLFF	TGTGCCAGCAGTGAAGCCTGGACAAGGGGTGAAAAACTGTTTTTT
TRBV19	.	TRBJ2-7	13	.	CASSIVFDGEQYF	TGTGCCAGTAGTATAGTCTTCGATGGCGAGCAGTACTTC
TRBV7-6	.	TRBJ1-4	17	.	CASSLALSAGAGEKLFF	TGTGCCAGCAGCCTAGCGCTATCCGCTGGGGCGGGGGAAAAACTGTTTTTT
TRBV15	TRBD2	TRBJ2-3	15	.	CATSGREASTDTQYF	TGTGCCACCAGCGGCCGGGAGGCTAGCACAGATACGCAGTATTTT
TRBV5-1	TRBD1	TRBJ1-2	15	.	CASRVETGSNYGYTF	TGCGCCAGCAGAGTGGAGACAGGGTCTAACTATGGCTACACCTTC
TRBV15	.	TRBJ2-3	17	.	CATSREHSVGATDTQYF	TGTGCCACCAGCAGAGAGCATTCGGTAGGGGCCACCGATACGCAGTATTTT
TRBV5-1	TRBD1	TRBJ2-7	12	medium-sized	CATVDRVGEQYF	TGCGCCACCGTGGACAGGGTTGGCGAGCAGTACTTC
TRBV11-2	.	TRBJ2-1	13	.	CASSKQQGNEQFF	TGTGCCAGCAGCAAGCAACAGGGAAATGAGCAGTTCTTC
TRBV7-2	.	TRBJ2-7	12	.	CASSYARREQYF	TGTGCCAGCAGCTACGCTAGGAGAGAGCAGTACTTC
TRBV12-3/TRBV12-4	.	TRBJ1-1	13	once	CASSLGPGTEAFF	TGTGCCAGCAGTTTAGGTCCGGGGACTGAAGCTTTCTTT
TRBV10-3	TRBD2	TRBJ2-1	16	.	CAISESASGEFDEQFF	TGTGCCATCAGTGAGTCGGCTAGCGGGGAATTCGATGAGCAGTTCTTC
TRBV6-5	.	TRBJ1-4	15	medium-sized	CASSYRQAINEKLFF	TGTGCCAGCAGTTACCGACAGGCCATCAATGAAAAACTGTTTTTT
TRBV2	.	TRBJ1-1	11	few	CASSFTVEAFF	TGTGCCAGCTCGTTTACGGTTGAAGCTTTCTTT
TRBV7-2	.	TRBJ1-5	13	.	CASSLAPRRPQHF	TGTGCCAGCAGCTTAGCACCCCGGCGGCCCCAGCATTTT
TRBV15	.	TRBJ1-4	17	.	CATSRGLGLLQNEKLFF	TGTGCCACCAGCAGAGGATTAGGACTACTACAAAATGAAAAACTGTTTTTT
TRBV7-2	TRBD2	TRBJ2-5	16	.	CASSQGLAGQQETQYF	TGTGCCAGCAGCCAGGGACTAGCGGGGCAACAAGAGACCCAGTACTTC